These 16 T cell receptor beta chains share one sample of origin, sequenced in a study of shared clonotypes between healthy human individuals. The repertoire was sequenced with immunoSEQ multiplex PCR; TCRdb's copy has only in-frame clones and lacks some. The data show some 1,600,000 clones, under 99% seen once. Sample: naive CD4+ T cells sorted from blood. As for subset: CD45RA+ positively selected. These receptors all stem from a man in his thirties or forties in good health.

DNA for the CDR3: TGTGCCAGCAGCTTCTGGGGACAGGGGGGCGAAAAACTGTTTTTT. Translated: CASSFWGQGGEKLFF. The chain couples TRBV28 to TRBJ1-4; 11 nucleotides line up with TRBD1. Trimming cost V 6 bases and J 8 bases; bases outside gene matches: 8. The CDR3 is made up of 15 amino acids. Germline values: CDR1 MDHEN, CDR2 SYDVKM.

The genes are TRBV30 and TRBJ2-5; D is unclear. The CDR3 is 12 residues long. Germline V gene lookup returns CDR1 GTSNPN and CDR2 SVGIG (reference sequence). V lost 0 bases, J lost 5 bases, and 7 bases lay in between. CDR3: CAWSVLSETQYF. CDR3 in DNA: TGTGCCTGGAGTGTACTATCGGAGACCCAGTACTTC.

Regarding this clone: The same CDR3 can be traced to other DNA sequences in this sample. This sequence joins TRBV14 and TRBJ2-1; the D gene is possibly TRBD2 (5 bases). Trimming removed 2 bases from V and 3 bases from J, with 5 bases in between. Germline CDR1 reads SGHDN; CDR2 reads FVKESK. This CDR3 is 13 amino acids long. The CDR3 loop reads CASSQSGYNEQFF. DNA for the CDR3: TGTGCCAGCAGCCAAAGCGGCTACAATGAGCAGTTCTTC.

The sample holds one count of this clone. The gene calls are TRBV6-5 and TRBJ1-2; TRBD1 might be the D (6 bases). The germline V and J ends were trimmed by 2 bases and 8 bases, with 15 bases remaining between them. The germline gives CDR1 MNHEY, CDR2 SVGAGI. CDR3 length: 14 residues. CDR3 amino acids: CASSYLRGAQGYTF. CDR3 DNA sequence: TGTGCCAGCAGTTACCTTCGGGGGGCACAAGGCTACACCTTC.

This chain uses TRBV7-2 with TRBJ2-1; TRBD1 aligns across 8 bases. The CDR3 is made up of 15 amino acids. Germline trimming cut 1 base from V and 8 bases from J; bases unmatched to any gene: 7. Germline CDR1 and CDR2: SGHTA and FQGNSA. CDR3 sequence reads: CASSLVQSGGDEQFF. The CDR3 nucleotides read TGTGCCAGCAGCTTAGTTCAATCAGGGGGCGATGAGCAGTTCTTC.

This clone was counted once. The chain carries TRBV18 and TRBJ2-1; a possible D gene is TRBD1 (5 bases). Trimming stripped 0 bases from V and 3 bases from J, with 9 bases between. Germline CDR1 reads KGHSH; CDR2 reads LQKENI. The length of the CDR3 is 15 residues. CDR3: CASSPPGVGYNEQFF. CDR3 nucleotides: TGTGCCAGCTCACCACCAGGGGTGGGCTACAATGAGCAGTTCTTC.

With regard to this clone: Other DNA sequences in the sample encode the same CDR3. The gene calls are TRBV30 and TRBJ1-5, with TRBD1 as a possible D gene (5 bases). The ends were cut back, 3 bases at V and 2 bases at J, with 5 bases in the middle. CDR1 and CDR2 from the germline V gene are GTSNPN and SVGIG (reference sequence). CDR3 size: 12 residues. CDR3 protein: CAWSRGNQPQHF. CDR3 nucleotide sequence: TGTGCCTGGAGCAGGGGCAATCAGCCCCAGCATTTT.

CDR3 sequence: CASSFTGTGDAAFF. The CDR3 DNA follows: TGTGCCAGCAGCTTCACCGGGACAGGGGATGCAGCTTTCTTT. The V gene is TRBV7-9, the J gene TRBJ1-1, with 10 bases identical to TRBD1. J gave up 10 bases and V 3 bases, and 8 bases lay outside the gene matches. CDR1 and CDR2 from the germline V gene are SEHNR and FQNEAQ (reference sequence). The CDR3 has 14 residues. Full variable domain (missing parts from reference TRBV7-9 and TRBJ1-1): DTGVSQNPRHKITKRGQNVTFRCDPISEHNRLYWYRQTLGQGPEFLTYFQNEAQLEKSRLLSDRFSAERPKGSFSTLEIQRTEQGDSAMYLCASSFTGTGDAAFFGQGTRLTVV.

This chain joins TRBV28 and TRBJ2-1; 8 bases agree with TRBD1. CDR1 and CDR2 (germline): MDHEN, SYDVKM. This CDR3 comprises 16 residues. The junction had 11 bases not matched to a gene; V was cut back by 5 bases and J by 5 bases. CDR3 bases: TGTGCCAGCAGTATTGGGGGCAGGGGGCCCCACAATGAGCAGTTCTTC. Its translation: CASSIGGRGPHNEQFF.

V gene TRBV5-4 combines with J gene TRBJ2-7; TRBD2 agrees at 8 bases. The CDR3 contains 13 residues. The germline gives CDR1 SGHNT, CDR2 YYREEE (reference sequence). V shed 4 bases, J shed 3 bases, and the junction held 3 bases outside the gene matches. The CDR3 region is CASSTSGLYEQYF. CDR3 nucleotides: TGTGCCAGCAGCACTAGCGGACTCTACGAGCAGTACTTC.

This sequence joins TRBV5-6 and TRBJ2-7, with D possibly being TRBD2 (5 bases). Germline CDR1 SGHDT, CDR2 YYEEEE. The CDR3 has 12 amino acids. The V gene lost 0 bases and the J gene lost 6 bases, with 7 bases spanning the gap. The CDR3 here is CASSLASSEQYF. The CDR3, as DNA: TGTGCCAGCAGCTTGGCTAGCTCCGAGCAGTACTTC.

The chain combines TRBV19 with TRBJ1-2; no clear D gene. Per the germline V gene, CDR1 is LNHDA and CDR2 is SQIVND (reference sequence). Deletions cut 2 bases from V and 7 bases from J, with 8 bases between. CDR3 size: 12 residues. The CDR3 loop is CASSIPSPGYTF. DNA for the CDR3: TGTGCCAGTAGTATACCGAGCCCTGGCTACACCTTC.

The V call is TRBV5-1, the J call TRBJ2-7, with 10 bases that match TRBD1. J was trimmed by 5 bases and V by 4 bases; bases with no gene match: 6. The germline CDR1 and CDR2 sequences are SGHRS and YFSETQ. The CDR3 runs to 14 residues. The CDR3 here is CASSVRDRGHEQYF. The CDR3 region has the DNA TGCGCCAGCAGCGTCCGGGACAGGGGCCACGAGCAGTACTTC.

The chain has TRBV5-5 and TRBJ2-7; 7 bases line up with TRBD1. Germline V gene data show CDR1 as SGHKS and CDR2 as YYEKEE (reference sequence). With V trimmed by 3 bases and J by 5 bases, 5 bases remained unmatched. The CDR3 contains 13 residues. CDR3 sequence (DNA): TGTGCCAGCAGCTCACGCCAGGGGGACGAGCAGTACTTC. It specifies CASSSRQGDEQYF.

V is TRBV27 and J is TRBJ2-1; tentative D call: TRBD2 (5 bases). Germline V lookup: CDR1 MNHEY, CDR2 SMNVEV (reference sequence). V was trimmed by 5 bases and J by 4 bases, leaving 18 bases between them. The CDR3 contains 16 residues. Here the CDR3 reads CASSRRSQPSYNEQFF. In DNA form, the CDR3 reads TGTGCCAGCAGTAGGAGGAGTCAGCCATCATACAATGAGCAGTTCTTC.

The chain is built from TRBV18 and TRBJ2-4, with D perhaps TRBD1 or TRBD2 (5 bases each). V lost 3 bases and J 6 bases, leaving 15 bases between the germline ends. Germline-derived CDR1 and CDR2 are KGHSH and LQKENI. This CDR3 has 15 amino acids. The CDR3 reads CASSPLGPPINIQYF. CDR3 sequence (DNA): TGTGCCAGCTCACCTCTGGGACCACCCATAAACATTCAGTACTTC.